A single sample gave rise to the 11 T cell receptor beta chains below, sequenced in a study of cytotoxic CD8 clonotypes in ibrutinib-treated CLL. Assay: immunoSEQ multiplex PCR; the TCRdb copy retains only in-frame clones and omits some. The profile shows 100,000 to 150,000 clones, approximately 85% of them singletons. This material consisted of PBMCs, taken after 24 months of ibrutinib treatment. These receptors originate from a human donor with chronic lymphocytic leukemia.

The chain combines TRBV5-4 with TRBJ2-4; 15 bases match TRBD2. After removal of 4 bases from V and 0 bases from J, the junction contained 8 bases not matched to a gene. This CDR3 region has 19 residues. Germline loops: CDR1 SGHNT, CDR2 YYREEE (reference sequence). The CDR3 nucleotides are TGTGCCAGCAGCATGGGACTAGCGGGAGGACTTCTAGCCAAAAACATTCAGTACTTC. Translation: CASSMGLAGGLLAKNIQYF.

This chain links TRBV29-1 with TRBJ2-3; either TRBD1 or TRBD2 may fit D (5 bases each). The CDR3 has 13 residues. Germline V gene lookup returns CDR1 SQVTM and CDR2 ANQGSEA. V lost 6 bases and J lost 4, with 14 bases in between. The CDR3 here is CSVDFGGADTQYF. The CDR3 DNA sequence: TGCAGCGTGGACTTTGGGGGAGCAGATACGCAGTATTTT.

This chain joins TRBV15 and TRBJ1-2, with 8 bases that match TRBD1. Per germline, CDR1 LNHNV and CDR2 YYDKDF (reference sequence). V was pared by 0 bases and J by 4 bases, with 7 bases of the junction left unmatched. The CDR3 totals 16 residues. The DNA of the CDR3 is TGTGCCACCAGCAGAGATGGGGGAGACAGGGGCTATGGCTACACCTTC. Translated, it gives CATSRDGGDRGYGYTF.

This clone was seen only once. V usage is TRBV9 and J usage is TRBJ1-2, with 7 bases that match TRBD1. This CDR3 has 13 residues. V was clipped by 3 bases and J by 2 bases; unmatched bases: 1. Germline V CDR1 and CDR2: SGDLS, YYNGEE. CDR3 region: CASSAQGNYGYTF. The DNA of the CDR3 is TGTGCCAGCAGCGCACAGGGGAACTATGGCTACACCTTC.

V is TRBV7-9 and J is TRBJ1-2; TRBD1 matches at 10 bases. Losses at the gene ends were 0 bases for V and 6 bases for J; bases not matched to a gene: 4. The CDR3 runs 15 residues. Per germline, CDR1 SEHNR and CDR2 FQNEAQ (reference sequence). As DNA, the CDR3 is TGTGCCAGCAGCTTAGCGACAGGGGGCGCGGATGGCTACACCTTC. It codes for CASSLATGGADGYTF.

The chain combines TRBV10-3 with TRBJ2-7; TRBD1 matches at 7 bases. The CDR3 runs 14 residues. The ends lost 6 bases at V and 5 bases at J; junction bases unmatched: 10. The V gene's germline CDR1 is ENHRY and CDR2 SYGVKD. The CDR3 is CAISGDRVLDEQYF. CDR3 bases: TGTGCCATCAGCGGCGACAGGGTTCTCGACGAGCAGTACTTC.

The gene calls are TRBV9 and TRBJ1-2; D is perhaps TRBD1 (6 bases). Germline lookup yields CDR1 SGDLS and CDR2 YYNGEE. V lost 4 bases and J lost 3, with 19 bases in between. The length of the CDR3 is 16 residues. Here the CDR3 DNA reads TGTGCCAGCAGCCCCGGTTTATGGGGGCGAGACTATGGCTACACCTTC. Residues: CASSPGLWGRDYGYTF.

This clone showed up just a few times. This chain connects TRBV25-1 to TRBJ1-5, with 7 bases aligning to TRBD1. There are 13 residues in the CDR3. CDR1 is MGHDK and CDR2 is SYGVNS in the germline V gene. The ends lost 2 bases at V and 6 bases at J; junction bases unmatched: 1. CDR3 sequence: CASSEQGGQPQHF. CDR3 DNA: TGTGCCAGCAGTGAACAGGGGGGTCAGCCCCAGCATTTT. The complete variable domain, with remaining parts taken from reference TRBV25-1 and TRBJ1-5, reads EADIYQTPRYLVIGTGKKITLECSQTMGHDKMYWYQQDPGMELHLIHYSYGVNSTEKGDLSSESTVSRIRTEHFPLTLESARPSHTSQYLCASSEQGGQPQHFGDGTRLSIL.

The chain is built from TRBV30 and TRBJ1-6, with D perhaps matching TRBD1 (5 bases). Germline lookup yields CDR1 GTSNPN and CDR2 SVGIG (reference sequence). Trimming took 3 bases from V and 4 from J, leaving 13 bases between them. The CDR3 covers 15 residues. The CDR3 protein is CAWRSPRGYNSPLHF. As DNA, the CDR3 is TGTGCCTGGAGATCTCCCCGGGGGTATAATTCACCCCTCCACTTT.

The rearrangement joins TRBV28 to TRBJ1-5, with 8 nucleotides matching TRBD1. CDR1 MDHEN and CDR2 SYDVKM come from the germline V gene. The V segment lost 9 bases and the J segment 4 bases; nucleotides outside the gene matches: 5. The length of the CDR3 is 13 residues. CDR3 sequence (DNA): TGTGCCAGTTCGGGGGACAGGAATCAGCCCCAGCATTTT. Residues: CASSGDRNQPQHF.

This clone was counted only a few times. The J gene is TRBJ1-2, the V gene TRBV19; D gene ambiguous. CDR3 length: 13 amino acids. Between the trimmed V and J ends, which lost 7 bases and 0 bases, there was a span of 9 bases. From germline, CDR1 is LNHDA and CDR2 SQIVND (reference sequence). DNA of the CDR3: TGTGCCAGTAAGGAGGCTACTAACTATGGCTACACCTTC. Translating gives CASKEATNYGYTF. The full variable domain, rest sourced from reference TRBV19 and TRBJ1-2, is DGGITQSPKYLFRKEGQNVTLSCEQNLNHDAMYWYRQDPGQGLRLIYYSQIVNDFQKGDIAEGYSVSREKKESFPLTVTSAQKNPTAFYLCASKEATNYGYTFGSGTRLTVV.